Listed here are 16 T cell receptor beta chains from one sample, sequenced in a study of blood T cell repertoires in COVID-19. Libraries were prepared by immunoSEQ multiplex PCR; TCRdb keeps only in-frame clonotypes and omits some of them. The sample has 270,000 or so clones; roughly four fifths are singletons. Material: PBMCs or T cells enriched from blood (not recorded which). All receptors derive from a man aged 50-60 years who had recovered from COVID-19.

The rearrangement joins TRBV6-5 to TRBJ2-7; tentatively, D is TRBD2 (6 bases). CDR3 size: 13 residues. Germline loops: CDR1 MNHEY, CDR2 SVGAGI. The V end was cut by 0 bases, the J end by 6 bases, with 9 bases between. The CDR3 is CASSYSGGTEQYF. In nucleotides, the CDR3 is TGTGCCAGCAGTTACTCGGGGGGTACCGAGCAGTACTTC.

The chain couples TRBV4-1 to TRBJ2-1; 9 bases line up with TRBD1. Trimming cost V 2 bases and J 6 bases; bases outside gene matches: 5. Per the germline V gene, CDR1 is MGHRA and CDR2 is YSYEKL. The CDR3 length is 15 residues. As DNA, the CDR3 is TGCGCCAGCAGCCAACCGGCGACAGGGGGCAATGAGCAGTTCTTC. Protein product: CASSQPATGGNEQFF.

The chain is built from TRBV19 and TRBJ1-1; no clear D. This CDR3 is built from 13 residues. In germline, CDR1 is LNHDA, CDR2 SQIVND (reference sequence). The V end was cut by 7 bases, the J end by 4 bases, with 13 bases between. The CDR3 is CASIKTGGTEAFF. The CDR3 region has the DNA TGTGCCAGTATTAAAACCGGAGGCACTGAAGCTTTCTTT.

The rearrangement uses TRBV6-1 and TRBJ2-3; tentative D call: TRBD1 (6 bases). V lost 2 bases to trimming and J lost 0 bases, with 12 bases between them. The CDR3 has 16 residues. CDR1 and CDR2 (germline): MNHNS, SASEGT. The CDR3 nucleotides read TGTGCCAGCAGTGAACGAGGACAGTCTAGCACAGATACGCAGTATTTT. Protein: CASSERGQSSTDTQYF.

The rearrangement joins TRBV3-1 (or the pseudogene TRBV3-2) to TRBJ2-5; unclear D gene. From germline, CDR1 is LGHDT and CDR2 YNNKEL (reference sequence). The CDR3 is made up of 14 amino acids. V dropped 0 bases and J dropped 5 bases, with 10 bases sitting between them. The CDR3 protein is CASSQERPDETQYF. The CDR3 bases are TGTGCCAGCAGCCAAGAGCGGCCCGATGAGACCCAGTACTTC.

The table lists this clone with a few counts. The chain links TRBV27 to TRBJ2-7, with 9 bases identical to TRBD1. Germline trimming cut 7 bases from V and 1 base from J; bases unmatched to any gene: 5. Germline V lookup: CDR1 MNHEY, CDR2 SMNVEV (reference sequence). This CDR3 contains 14 residues. CDR3 DNA: TGTGCCAGCATGATAGGACAGGGGTCCTACGAGCAGTACTTC. Its translation: CASMIGQGSYEQYF.

The CDR3 bases are TGCGCCAGCAGCTTGGTTCTGGACAGCTGGACGGCCGGGGAGCTGTTTTTT. Protein product: CASSLVLDSWTAGELFF. The chain carries TRBV5-1 and TRBJ2-2, with D possibly TRBD1 on 6 matching bases. This CDR3 has 17 residues. V dropped 0 bases and J dropped 6 bases, with 18 bases sitting between them. In germline, CDR1 is SGHRS, CDR2 YFSETQ.

The rearrangement uses TRBV10-1 and TRBJ2-3, with TRBD2 matching over 11 bases. J gave up 2 bases and V 3 bases, and 7 bases lay outside the gene matches. CDR3 length: 17 amino acids. The germline CDR1 and CDR2 sequences are WNHNN and SYGVQD (reference sequence). The chain's CDR3 is CASSDPGLAGDTDTQYF. CDR3 DNA: TGCGCCAGCAGTGACCCAGGACTAGCGGGCGACACAGATACGCAGTATTTT.

This rearrangement joins TRBV3-1 (or the pseudogene TRBV3-2) to TRBJ2-1, with 9 nucleotides matching TRBD2. The CDR3 sequence is 15 residues long. Germline V gives CDR1 LGHDT, CDR2 YNNKEL (reference sequence). V gave up 2 bases and J gave up 9 bases; unmatched junction bases: 8. The CDR3 spells CASSQTGGGASEQFF. The CDR3, as DNA: TGTGCCAGCAGCCAAACAGGCGGGGGGGCTAGTGAGCAGTTCTTC.

This chain uses TRBV6-1 with TRBJ2-1; weak D call: TRBD1 (6 bases). The CDR3 has 15 residues. Trimming removed 1 base from V and 9 bases from J, with 16 bases in between. Per the germline V gene, CDR1 is MNHNS and CDR2 is SASEGT. The CDR3 protein is CASSEVPRKGGEQFF. The CDR3, as DNA: TGTGCCAGCAGTGAAGTGCCTAGAAAAGGGGGTGAGCAGTTCTTC.

The V gene is TRBV28, the J gene TRBJ2-7, with TRBD1 matching over 9 bases. CDR1 is MDHEN and CDR2 is SYDVKM in the germline V gene. J gave up 6 bases and V 4 bases, and 10 bases lay outside the gene matches. CDR3 length equals 15 residues. CDR3 bases: TGTGCCAGCAGTTCCGCCGGGACAGGGAATGGCGAGCAGTACTTC. Translation gives CASSSAGTGNGEQYF.

The CDR3 bases are TGTGCCAGTAGTGGGACAGGGGGCGGAGGCGGCTACACCTTC. It encodes CASSGTGGGGGYTF. The chain couples TRBV19 to TRBJ1-2; 12 positions match TRBD1. Germline CDR1 reads LNHDA; CDR2 reads SQIVND (reference sequence). V shed 5 bases and J 8 bases; nucleotides not matched to a gene: 6. CDR3 length: 14 residues. Complete variable domain (other parts from reference TRBV19 and TRBJ1-2): DGGITQSPKYLFRKEGQNVTLSCEQNLNHDAMYWYRQDPGQGLRLIYYSQIVNDFQKGDIAEGYSVSREKKESFPLTVTSAQKNPTAFYLCASSGTGGGGGYTFGSGTRLTVV.

This clone was observed a handful of times. The chain has TRBV5-4 and TRBJ2-1, with D unclear. CDR1 is SGHNT, CDR2 YYREEE, per germline (reference sequence). V was clipped by 5 bases and J by 1 base, with 4 bases between them. The CDR3 totals 12 residues. CDR3 nucleotides: TGTGCCAGCAGAGCATCCTACAATGAGCAGTTCTTC. Translated: CASRASYNEQFF.

The CDR3 bases are TGTGCCAGCAGCTCCAGACTAGCGGGGGAGCGAGAGACCCAGTACTTC. Protein product: CASSSRLAGERETQYF. The chain employs TRBV3-1 (or the pseudogene TRBV3-2) and TRBJ2-5; TRBD2 matches 12 bases. The CDR3 covers 16 residues. With 5 bases clipped from V and 4 bases from J, the junction kept 8 bases outside the gene matches. Germline V gives CDR1 LGHDT, CDR2 YNNKEL (reference sequence).

The chain links TRBV18 to TRBJ1-5; maybe TRBD1 (6 bases). This CDR3 has 16 amino acids. CDR1 is KGHSH, CDR2 LQKENI, per germline. Trimming shortened V by 4 bases and J by 2 bases, and 15 bases separated the two germline ends. CDR3 bases: TGTGCCAGCTCACGGGGTACGGGGGGCCGCAATCAGCCCCAGCATTTT. It is translated as CASSRGTGGRNQPQHF.

The chain employs TRBV14 and TRBJ1-2, with a tentative D call TRBD1 (5 bases). Germline V gives CDR1 SGHDN, CDR2 FVKESK. Between the trimmed V and J ends, which lost 5 bases and 7 bases, there was a span of 20 bases. CDR3 length: 15 amino acids. The CDR3 reads CASSIAGPTLRGYTF. The DNA of the CDR3 is TGTGCCAGCAGCATCGCAGGGCCTACCCTGCGTGGCTACACCTTC.